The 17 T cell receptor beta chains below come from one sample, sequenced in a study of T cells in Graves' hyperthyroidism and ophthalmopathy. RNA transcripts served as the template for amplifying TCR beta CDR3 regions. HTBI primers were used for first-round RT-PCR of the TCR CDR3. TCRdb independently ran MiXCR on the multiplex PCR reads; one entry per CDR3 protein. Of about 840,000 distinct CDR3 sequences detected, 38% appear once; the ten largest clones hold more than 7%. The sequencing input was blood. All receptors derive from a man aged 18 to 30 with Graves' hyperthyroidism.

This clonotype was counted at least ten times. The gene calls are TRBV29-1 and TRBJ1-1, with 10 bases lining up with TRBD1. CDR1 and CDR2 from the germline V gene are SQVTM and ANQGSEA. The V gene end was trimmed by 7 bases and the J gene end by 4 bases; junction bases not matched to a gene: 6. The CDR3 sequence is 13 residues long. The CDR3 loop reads CSAVRTGGTEAFF. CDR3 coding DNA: TGCAGCGCCGTGAGGACAGGGGGCACTGAAGCTTTCTTT.

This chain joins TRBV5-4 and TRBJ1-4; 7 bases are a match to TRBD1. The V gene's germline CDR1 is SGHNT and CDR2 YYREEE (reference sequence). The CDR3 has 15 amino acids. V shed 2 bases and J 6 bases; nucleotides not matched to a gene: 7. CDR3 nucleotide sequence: TGTGCCAGCAGCTTAGGAGGGGACAGCTATGAAAAACTGTTTTTT. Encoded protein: CASSLGGDSYEKLFF.

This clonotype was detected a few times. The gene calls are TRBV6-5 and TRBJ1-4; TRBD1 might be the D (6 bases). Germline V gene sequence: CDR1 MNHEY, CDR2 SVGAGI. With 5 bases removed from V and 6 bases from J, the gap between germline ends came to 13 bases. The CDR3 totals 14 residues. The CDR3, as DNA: TGTGCCAGCAGTCAGGGGACGTTTGATGAAAAACTGTTTTTT. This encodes CASSQGTFDEKLFF.

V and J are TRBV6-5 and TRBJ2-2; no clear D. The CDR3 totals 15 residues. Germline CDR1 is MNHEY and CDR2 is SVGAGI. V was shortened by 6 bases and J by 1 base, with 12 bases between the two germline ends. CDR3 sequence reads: CASRINSRNTGELFF. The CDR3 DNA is TGTGCCAGCAGAATAAACAGTCGGAACACCGGGGAGCTGTTTTTT.

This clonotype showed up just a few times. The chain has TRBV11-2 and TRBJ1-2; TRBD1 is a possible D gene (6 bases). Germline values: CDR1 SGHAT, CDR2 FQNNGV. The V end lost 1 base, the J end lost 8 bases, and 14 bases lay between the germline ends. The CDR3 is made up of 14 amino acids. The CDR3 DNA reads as TGTGCCAGCAGCTTAGGGCACTCAGGGGCCGGCTACACCTTC. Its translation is CASSLGHSGAGYTF.

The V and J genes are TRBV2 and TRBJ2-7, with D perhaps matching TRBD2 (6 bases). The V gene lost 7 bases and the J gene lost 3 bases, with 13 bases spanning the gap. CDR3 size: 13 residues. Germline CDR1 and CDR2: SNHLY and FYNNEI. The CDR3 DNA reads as TGTGCCAGCAAAAGGCAGGAGGGCTACGAGCAGTACTTC. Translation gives CASKRQEGYEQYF.

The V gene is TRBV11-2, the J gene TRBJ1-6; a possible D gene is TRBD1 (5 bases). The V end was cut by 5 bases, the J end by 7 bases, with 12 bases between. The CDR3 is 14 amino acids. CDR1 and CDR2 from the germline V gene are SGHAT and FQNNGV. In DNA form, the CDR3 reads TGTGCCAGCAGCCAAATCGACAGAAATTCACCCCTCCACTTT. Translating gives CASSQIDRNSPLHF.

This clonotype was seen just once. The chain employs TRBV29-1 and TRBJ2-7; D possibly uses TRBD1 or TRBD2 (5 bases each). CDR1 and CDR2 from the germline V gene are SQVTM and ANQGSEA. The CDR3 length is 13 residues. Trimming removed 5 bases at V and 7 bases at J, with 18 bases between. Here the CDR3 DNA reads TGCAGCGTTTGGGGGAAAGGGTTTGAGGAGCAGTACTTC. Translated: CSVWGKGFEEQYF.

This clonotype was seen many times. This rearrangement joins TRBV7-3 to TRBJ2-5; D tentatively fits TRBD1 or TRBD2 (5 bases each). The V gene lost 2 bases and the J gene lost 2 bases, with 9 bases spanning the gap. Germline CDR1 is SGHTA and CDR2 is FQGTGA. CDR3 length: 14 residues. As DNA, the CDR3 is TGTGCCAGCAGCTTACAGGGACCTCAAGAGACCCAGTACTTC. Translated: CASSLQGPQETQYF.

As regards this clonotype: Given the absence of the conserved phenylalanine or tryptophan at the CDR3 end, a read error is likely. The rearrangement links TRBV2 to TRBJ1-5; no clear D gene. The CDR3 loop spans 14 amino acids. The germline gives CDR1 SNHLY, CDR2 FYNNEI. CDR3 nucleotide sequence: TGTGCCAGCAGTGAAGCCAATAGCAACCAGCCCCAGCATCTT. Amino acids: CASSEANSNQPQHL.

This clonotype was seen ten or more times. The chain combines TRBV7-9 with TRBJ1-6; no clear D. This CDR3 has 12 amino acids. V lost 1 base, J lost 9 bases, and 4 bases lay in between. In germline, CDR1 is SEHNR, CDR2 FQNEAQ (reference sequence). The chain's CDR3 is CASSLGFSPLHF. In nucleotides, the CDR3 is TGTGCCAGCAGCTTAGGGTTTTCACCCCTCCACTTT. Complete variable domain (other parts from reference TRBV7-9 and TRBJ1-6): DTGVSQNPRHKITKRGQNVTFRCDPISEHNRLYWYRQTLGQGPEFLTYFQNEAQLEKSRLLSDRFSAERPKGSFSTLEIQRTEQGDSAMYLCASSLGFSPLHFGNGTRLTVT.

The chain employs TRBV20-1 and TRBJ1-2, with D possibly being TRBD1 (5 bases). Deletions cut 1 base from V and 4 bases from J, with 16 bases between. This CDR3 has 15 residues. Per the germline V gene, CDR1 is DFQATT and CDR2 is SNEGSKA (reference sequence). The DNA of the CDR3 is TGCAGTGCTAGAGGTTCCGGACCGGGGCCCTATGGCTACACCTTC. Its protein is CSARGSGPGPYGYTF.

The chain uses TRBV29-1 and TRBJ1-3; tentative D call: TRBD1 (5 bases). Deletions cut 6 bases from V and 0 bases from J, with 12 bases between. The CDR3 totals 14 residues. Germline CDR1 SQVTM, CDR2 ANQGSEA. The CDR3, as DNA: TGCAGCGTGGGACGGTATAACTCTGGAAACACCATATATTTT. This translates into CSVGRYNSGNTIYF.

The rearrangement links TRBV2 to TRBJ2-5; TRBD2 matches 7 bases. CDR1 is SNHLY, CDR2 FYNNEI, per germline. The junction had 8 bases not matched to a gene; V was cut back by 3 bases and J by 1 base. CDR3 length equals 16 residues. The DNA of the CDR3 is TGTGCCAGCAGTGATCCGGGCGGGGGACCCCAAGAGACCCAGTACTTC. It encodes CASSDPGGGPQETQYF.

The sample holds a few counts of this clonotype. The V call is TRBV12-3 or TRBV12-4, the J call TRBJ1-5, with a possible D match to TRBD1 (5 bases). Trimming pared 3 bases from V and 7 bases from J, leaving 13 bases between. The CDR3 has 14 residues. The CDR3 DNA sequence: TGTGCCAGCAGTTTGGATGGGGCCCGACAGCCCCAGCATTTT. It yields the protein CASSLDGARQPQHF.

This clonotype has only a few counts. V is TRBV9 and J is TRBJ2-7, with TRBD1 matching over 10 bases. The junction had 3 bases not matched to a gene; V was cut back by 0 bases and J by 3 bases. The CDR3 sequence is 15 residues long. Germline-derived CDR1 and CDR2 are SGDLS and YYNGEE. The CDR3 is CASSVGGTGDYEQYF. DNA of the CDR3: TGTGCCAGCAGCGTAGGAGGGACAGGGGACTACGAGCAGTACTTC. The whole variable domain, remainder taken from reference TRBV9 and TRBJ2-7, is DSGVTQTPKHLITATGQRVTLRCSPRSGDLSVYWYQQSLDQGLQFLIQYYNGEERAKGNILERFSAQQFPDLHSELNLSSLELGDSALYFCASSVGGTGDYEQYFGPGTRLTVT.

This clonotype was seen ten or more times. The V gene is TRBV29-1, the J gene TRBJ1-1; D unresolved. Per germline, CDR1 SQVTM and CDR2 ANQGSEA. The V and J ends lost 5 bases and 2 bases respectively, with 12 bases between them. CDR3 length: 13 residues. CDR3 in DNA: TGCAGCGTTATGATAGGACCTAACACTGAAGCTTTCTTT. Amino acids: CSVMIGPNTEAFF.